Listed below are T cell receptor beta chains from one sample, sequenced in a study of vaccination effects on CD4 cells after COVID-19. No antigen is known for these receptors. Generated by immunoSEQ multiplex PCR, the TCRdb table keeps only in-frame clones and is missing some. The sample contains approximately 17,000 clones, about two thirds of which appear only once. The sequencing here drew on CD4+ T cells from PBMCs cultured with SARS-CoV-2 spike peptides, taken after COVID-19 vaccination. The receptor source for this set is a human donor who received a COVID-19 vaccine. Both conserved end residues are part of each CDR3. The order of the fields is clone size, J gene, V gene, D gene, CDR3 protein, CDR3 DNA. The D gene is left open where the match is weak. Where a row states a size, it is once, few, many or the class of an expanded clone; other rows omit it.

. | TRBJ1-2 | TRBV3-1/TRBV3-2 | . | CASSQEIPYGYTF | TGTGCCAGCAGCCAAGAGATCCCCTATGGCTACACCTTC
. | TRBJ2-7 | TRBV19 | . | CASSAERGSYEQYF | TGTGCCAGTAGCGCGGAACGGGGCTCCTACGAGCAGTACTTC
few | TRBJ1-2 | TRBV20-1 | . | CSAFGTIGYTF | TGCAGTGCTTTTGGGACAATCGGCTACACCTTC
once | TRBJ1-5 | TRBV3-1/TRBV3-2 | TRBD1 | CASGTGSGNQPQHF | TGTGCCAGCGGGACAGGGTCGGGCAATCAGCCCCAGCATTTT
. | TRBJ1-5 | TRBV3-1/TRBV3-2 | . | CASSQDLNSYQPQHF | TGTGCCAGCAGCCAAGATTTGAACAGCTATCAGCCCCAGCATTTT
. | TRBJ2-2 | TRBV6-1 | TRBD1 | CASSDTGGQHSGELFF | TGTGCCAGCAGTGACACAGGGGGCCAGCATAGCGGGGAGCTGTTTTTT
. | TRBJ2-4 | TRBV6-5 | . | CASVDFGKNIQYF | TGTGCCAGCGTAGATTTCGGCAAAAACATTCAGTACTTC
. | TRBJ2-1 | TRBV18 | TRBD2 | CASSPLAGGSSYNEQFF | TGTGCCAGCTCACCACTAGCGGGAGGAAGCTCCTACAATGAGCAGTTCTTC
medium-sized | TRBJ1-2 | TRBV19 | . | CASSSTGPSYYGYTF | TGTGCCAGTAGTTCCACCGGGCCTAGCTACTATGGCTACACCTTC
few | TRBJ2-6 | TRBV11-2 | . | CASSPRQGGANVLTF | TGTGCCAGCAGCCCCCGCCAAGGTGGGGCCAACGTCCTGACTTTC
few | TRBJ1-2 | TRBV27 | . | CASSFAVSYGYTF | TGTGCCAGCAGTTTTGCAGTGAGCTATGGCTACACCTTC
. | TRBJ1-6 | TRBV5-4 | . | CASSLDNSPLHF | TGTGCCAGCAGCTTGGATAATTCACCCCTCCACTTT
. | TRBJ1-5 | TRBV6-8 | . | CASSPRGECQPQHF | TGTGCCAGCAGTCCCCGGGGGGAATGTCAGCCCCAGCATTTT
. | TRBJ1-5 | TRBV18 | TRBD1 | CASSPTGIVQPQHF | TGTGCCAGCTCACCGACAGGGATTGTTCAGCCCCAGCATTTT
once | TRBJ2-5 | TRBV7-6 | TRBD1 | CASSPRGQGRGETQYF | TGTGCCAGCAGCCCGAGGGGACAGGGGCGGGGAGAGACCCAGTACTTC
. | TRBJ1-2 | TRBV18 | TRBD1 | CASSPHPDRDHGYTF | TGTGCCAGCTCACCACACCCGGACAGGGACCATGGCTACACCTTC
few | TRBJ2-6 | TRBV6-2/TRBV6-3 | . | CASSYSLAGANVLTF | TGTGCCAGCAGTTACTCACTAGCTGGGGCCAACGTCCTGACTTTC
few | TRBJ1-2 | TRBV10-3 | TRBD1 | CAISESGQGSNYGYTF | TGTGCCATCAGTGAGTCGGGACAGGGTTCAAACTATGGCTACACCTTC
. | TRBJ1-5 | TRBV18 | . | CASSPSSKQGINQPQHF | TGTGCCAGCTCACCATCTTCCAAACAGGGAATCAATCAGCCCCAGCATTTT
. | TRBJ1-1 | TRBV24-1 | TRBD1 | CATSVASGGTEAFF | TGTGCCACCAGTGTCGCCTCAGGGGGAACTGAAGCTTTCTTT
medium-sized | TRBJ2-2 | TRBV6-5 | TRBD1 | CASTRDRGSTGELFF | TGTGCCAGCACCAGGGACAGGGGTTCCACCGGGGAGCTGTTTTTT
once | TRBJ1-4 | TRBV5-6 | TRBD1 | CASSRDSNEKLFF | TGTGCCAGCAGCCGGGACAGCAATGAAAAACTGTTTTTT
. | TRBJ2-1 | TRBV5-1 | . | CASSFEGANNEQFF | TGCGCCAGCAGCTTTGAGGGAGCAAACAATGAGCAGTTCTTC
. | TRBJ1-1 | TRBV19 | . | CASSIQGFTEAFF | TGTGCCAGTAGTATACAGGGTTTCACTGAAGCTTTCTTT
. | TRBJ1-1 | TRBV6-5 | . | CASRDLGTEAFF | TGTGCCAGCAGAGACCTGGGCACTGAAGCTTTCTTT
. | TRBJ2-5 | TRBV20-1 | . | CSATPWRAQYF | TGCAGTGCTACGCCGTGGCGAGCCCAGTACTTC
. | TRBJ1-4 | TRBV5-1 | . | CASSLWAGVLSEKLFF | TGCGCCAGCAGCTTGTGGGCAGGGGTTCTTAGTGAAAAACTGTTTTTT
. | TRBJ2-5 | TRBV3-1/TRBV3-2 | . | CASSRTPPETQYF | TGTGCCAGCAGCCGGACGCCCCCAGAGACCCAGTACTTC
. | TRBJ1-2 | TRBV6-5 | . | CASSLKGGGGGYTF | TGTGCCAGCAGCTTAAAAGGGGGAGGGGGAGGCTACACCTTC